This TCR beta chain was captured by sequencing in a study of T cell responses to AZD1222 COVID-19 vaccine. General study results and limits: Most donors were white British and more were female, and clonal diversity was possibly underestimated.

As for this clone: Its specificity is unknown.

The CDR3 sequence is 18 residues long. CDR1 SGHTA and CDR2 FQGNSA come from the germline V gene. The V gene end was trimmed by 1 base and the J gene end by 4 bases; junction bases not matched to a gene: 9. The protocol was immunoSEQ multiplex PCR, while the TCRdb copy is restricted to in-frame clones and leaves out a portion. Of about 84,000 clones listed, just over 90% were seen once; the top ten hold around a tenth. J is TRBJ1-5 and V is TRBV7-2; 11 nucleotides line up with TRBD1. The TCR was taken from an adult who received the AZD1222 COVID-19 vaccine. The sample here was peripheral blood, taken 28 days after the second AZD1222 dose. The CDR3 here is CASSLGDRGVAGNQPQHF. The CDR3 DNA reads TGTGCCAGCAGCTTAGGGGACAGGGGGGTAGCAGGTAATCAGCCCCAGCATTTT.